This T cell receptor beta chain was captured by sequencing in a study of blood T cell repertoires in COVID-19. The CDR3 loop spans 15 amino acids. Per germline, CDR1 MGHRA and CDR2 YSYEKL. V trimming: 3 bases; J trimming: 1 base; junction bases outside the gene matches: 3. Generated by immunoSEQ multiplex PCR, the TCRdb table keeps only in-frame clones and is missing some. The sample consists of a few hundred thousand clones, roughly 87% of them appearing once. The sequenced sample was PBMCs or T cells enriched from blood (not recorded which). The clonotype was recovered from a woman aged 25 to 45 who had recovered from COVID-19. The chain combines TRBV4-1 with TRBJ2-1; 7 nucleotides line up with TRBD2. The CDR3 is CASSQGLLSYNEQFF. For the CDR3, the DNA is TGCGCCAGCAGCCAGGGACTACTTTCCTACAATGAGCAGTTCTTC.